The 24 T cell receptor beta chains below come from one sample, sequenced in a study of identical twins. TCRdb itself ran the 5' RACE reads through MiXCR, one entry per CDR3 protein. This sample has fewer than 550,000 distinct CDR3 sequences, with approximately 14% found just once. These records were also assigned to another study, of yellow fever vaccine responses in identical twins.

Specimen: CD4+ T cells sorted from blood. The receptors were gathered from a woman aged 18-35 years in good health.

There are a few counts of this clonotype. This sequence joins TRBV5-5 and TRBJ2-7, with 9 bases identical to TRBD2. The CDR3 is 15 residues long. CDR1 is SGHKS, CDR2 YYEKEE, per germline (reference sequence). Trimming at V came to 4 bases and at J to 2 bases, leaving 7 bases not matched to a gene. The CDR3 here is CASSLRLADTYEQYF. CDR3 in DNA: TGTGCCAGCAGCCTGAGACTAGCGGACACCTACGAGCAGTACTTC.

This clonotype was detected only a few times. The chain recombines TRBV28 with TRBJ1-1; tentatively, D is TRBD1 (6 bases). This CDR3 region has 14 residues. V was pared by 4 bases and J by 6 bases, with 15 bases between. The germline V gene has CDR1 MDHEN and CDR2 SYDVKM. Written as DNA, the CDR3 is TGTGCCAGCAGTTCTCCGAACAGGGTGGCTGAAGCTTTCTTT. Its translation: CASSSPNRVAEAFF.

This clonotype was seen at least ten times. This chain joins TRBV7-2 and TRBJ2-2, with unresolved D. V lost 2 bases, J lost 0 bases, and 10 bases lay in between. This CDR3 has 16 amino acids. CDR1 is SGHTA and CDR2 is FQGNSA in the germline V gene. This chain's CDR3 is CASSLQSRANTGELFF. The DNA for the CDR3 is TGTGCCAGCAGCTTACAGAGTAGGGCGAACACCGGGGAGCTGTTTTTT.

This clonotype was seen a few times. The chain couples TRBV11-2 to TRBJ2-5, with TRBD2 matching over 7 bases. CDR1 and CDR2 from the germline V gene are SGHAT and FQNNGV. The length of the CDR3 is 17 residues. The junction had 8 bases not matched to a gene; V was cut back by 1 base and J by 0 bases. CDR3 sequence: CASSLGEGQPYQETQYF. The CDR3 DNA sequence: TGTGCCAGCAGCTTAGGGGAGGGGCAGCCGTACCAAGAGACCCAGTACTTC.

In this sample, this clonotype turned up a few times. This chain uses TRBV2 with TRBJ1-2; TRBD1 matches 7 bases. The germline V gene has CDR1 SNHLY and CDR2 FYNNEI. V dropped 5 bases and J dropped 0; count of bases not matched to a gene: 6. CDR3 length equals 15 residues. DNA of the CDR3: TGTGCCAGCAGTTCGCAGGGGGAAGCTAACTATGGCTACACCTTC. Translated, it gives CASSSQGEANYGYTF.

Here the CDR3 reads CASSLTNRGIETQYF. The CDR3 DNA reads TGTGCCAGCAGCTTAACCAACAGGGGAATAGAGACCCAGTACTTC. This chain links TRBV7-6 with TRBJ2-5; 7 nucleotides agree with TRBD1. Germline V gene lookup returns CDR1 SGHVS and CDR2 FNYEAQ. The CDR3 extends over 15 amino acids. V shed 2 bases, J shed 4 bases, and the junction held 7 bases outside the gene matches. The full variable domain, completed using reference TRBV7-6 and TRBJ2-5, is GAGVSQSPRYKVTKRGQDVALRCDPISGHVSLYWYRQALGQGPEFLTYFNYEAQQDKSGLPNDRFSAERPEGSISTLTIQRTEQRDSAMYRCASSLTNRGIETQYFGPGTRLLVL.

This clonotype showed up just a few times. The genes are TRBV2 and TRBJ2-3, with D possibly called TRBD1 or TRBD2 (6 bases each). V lost 4 bases and J lost 9, with 14 bases in between. Germline V gene lookup returns CDR1 SNHLY and CDR2 FYNNEI. This CDR3 is built from 13 residues. The DNA for the CDR3 is TGTGCCAGCAGTGGAAACGACGGGGGCACGCAGTATTTT. It yields the protein CASSGNDGGTQYF.

V is TRBV18 and J is TRBJ2-1; D assignment may be TRBD1 or TRBD2 (5 bases each). Trimming shortened V by 1 base and J by 2 bases, and 12 bases separated the two germline ends. Per germline, CDR1 KGHSH and CDR2 LQKENI. The CDR3 sequence is 16 residues long. The CDR3 coding sequence is TGTGCCAGCTCACCACTCGGGGCGGTAACCTACAATGAGCAGTTCTTC. It codes for CASSPLGAVTYNEQFF.

This rearrangement joins TRBV7-2 to TRBJ1-2, with D perhaps matching TRBD1 (6 bases). CDR3 length: 14 residues. Trimming took off 1 base at V and 5 bases at J, with 11 bases between the two ends. Per the germline V gene, CDR1 is SGHTA and CDR2 is FQGNSA. CDR3 loop: CASSLVSQGYGYTF. The DNA for the CDR3 is TGTGCCAGCAGCTTAGTTAGCCAGGGGTATGGCTACACCTTC.

This clonotype has just a few counts. This sequence joins TRBV3-1 and TRBJ1-2; possible D gene TRBD1, 6 bases. The CDR3 length is 15 residues. V was trimmed by 3 bases and J by 7 bases, leaving 18 bases between them. The germline gives CDR1 LGHDT, CDR2 YNNKEL (reference sequence). CDR3 DNA: TGTGCCAGCAGCCACACCGGGACAATAGTTTCTGGCTACACCTTC. It specifies CASSHTGTIVSGYTF.

This clonotype was seen a handful of times. The chain carries TRBV12-3 or TRBV12-4 and TRBJ2-5; D perhaps matches TRBD2 (5 bases). The CDR3 covers 15 residues. V gave up 5 bases and J gave up 6 bases, with 19 bases separating them. The CDR3 is CASSNLDVATKTQYF. The CDR3 DNA is TGTGCCAGCAGTAACCTGGACGTAGCGACCAAGACCCAGTACTTC.

The chain couples TRBV5-6 to TRBJ2-3, with 9 bases fitting TRBD2. CDR3 length: 16 residues. Germline values: CDR1 SGHDT, CDR2 YYEEEE. The junction had 14 bases not matched to a gene; V was cut back by 4 bases and J by 8 bases. CDR3 coding DNA: TGTGCCAGCAGCCTGACTAGCGGCTCACCCAGGGTTACGCAGTATTTT. This encodes CASSLTSGSPRVTQYF.

This clonotype was seen a few times. V gene TRBV6-5 combines with J gene TRBJ2-1; 10 positions match TRBD2. Trimming cost V 5 bases and J 6 bases; bases outside gene matches: 4. Germline CDR1 is MNHEY and CDR2 is SVGAGI. The CDR3 has 14 amino acids. This CDR3 reads CASSLRLAGNEQFF. The CDR3 DNA sequence: TGTGCCAGCAGTCTACGACTAGCGGGCAATGAGCAGTTCTTC.

The chain couples TRBV9 to TRBJ2-1; 9 nucleotides line up with TRBD2. Per the germline V gene, CDR1 is SGDLS and CDR2 is YYNGEE. V was pared by 4 bases and J by 2 bases, with 4 bases of the junction left unmatched. This CDR3 spans 15 amino acids. CDR3 region: CASSPSGDAYNEQFF. The CDR3 DNA sequence: TGTGCCAGCAGCCCTAGCGGGGACGCCTACAATGAGCAGTTCTTC. Full variable domain (missing parts from reference TRBV9 and TRBJ2-1): DSGVTQTPKHLITATGQRVTLRCSPRSGDLSVYWYQQSLDQGLQFLIQYYNGEERAKGNILERFSAQQFPDLHSELNLSSLELGDSALYFCASSPSGDAYNEQFFGPGTRLTVL.

This clonotype occurred a few times. This chain joins TRBV18 and TRBJ1-1; D ambiguous. In germline, CDR1 is KGHSH, CDR2 LQKENI. This CDR3 is built from 15 residues. Trimming removed 5 bases at V and 1 base at J, with 14 bases between. The CDR3: CASSAYDLQNTEAFF. Written as DNA, the CDR3 is TGTGCCAGCTCAGCTTATGATCTCCAGAACACTGAAGCTTTCTTT.

This clonotype was counted ten times or more. CDR3 sequence reads: CASRAGALSPDTQYF. CDR3 sequence (DNA): TGTGCCAGCAGAGCGGGGGCCTTATCCCCAGATACGCAGTATTTT. The chain is built from TRBV12-3 or TRBV12-4 and TRBJ2-3, with 8 bases identical to TRBD2. J was trimmed by 4 bases and V by 6 bases; bases with no gene match: 9. This CDR3 contains 15 residues.

This clonotype has a handful of counts. The rearrangement joins TRBV24-1 to TRBJ2-5; 9 bases map to TRBD2. The CDR3 sequence is 15 residues long. The trim removed 7 bases at V and 5 bases at J, leaving 10 bases unmatched. From germline, CDR1 is KGHDR and CDR2 SFDVKD. CDR3 in DNA: TGTGCCACCAGCTCCCTTAGCGGGGGAAGGGAGACCCAGTACTTC. This sequence encodes CATSSLSGGRETQYF.

This clonotype was counted only a few times. The V call is TRBV12-3 or TRBV12-4, the J call TRBJ2-1; maybe TRBD2 (6 bases). The CDR3 covers 15 residues. Trimming stripped 3 bases from V and 3 bases from J, with 12 bases between. CDR3 loop: CASSFGAGIYNEQFF. Written as DNA, the CDR3 is TGTGCCAGCAGTTTTGGAGCGGGTATCTACAATGAGCAGTTCTTC.

V and J are TRBV5-1 and TRBJ1-6; 7 positions match TRBD1. The J segment lost 6 bases and the V segment lost 1 base, leaving 10 bases of the junction unmatched. This CDR3 comprises 17 residues. Germline CDR1 is SGHRS and CDR2 is YFSETQ. The CDR3 DNA sequence: TGCGCCAGCAGCTTGAATCGGGACAGCCTCGGTAATTCACCCCTCCACTTT. As protein: CASSLNRDSLGNSPLHF. Based on the CDR3 plus reference TRBV5-1 and TRBJ1-6, the full variable domain is KAGVTQTPRYLIKTRGQQVTLSCSPISGHRSVSWYQQTPGQGLQFLFEYFSETQRNKGNFPGRFSGRQFSNSRSEMNVSTLELGDSALYLCASSLNRDSLGNSPLHFGNGTRLTVT.

This clonotype showed up many times. The genes are TRBV6-2 or TRBV6-3 and TRBJ2-2; 7 bases line up with TRBD2. Losses at the gene ends were 7 bases for V and 2 bases for J; bases not matched to a gene: 7. CDR1 is MNHEY, CDR2 SVGEGT, per germline. CDR3 length equals 15 residues. The CDR3 reads CASNLGGSNTGELFF. The DNA of the CDR3 is TGTGCCAGCAATCTGGGCGGGAGTAACACCGGGGAGCTGTTTTTT.

This clonotype came up a few times. This chain joins TRBV7-6 and TRBJ2-5; D unresolved. V was pared by 0 bases and J by 1 base, with 9 bases between. Germline V gene data show CDR1 as SGHVS and CDR2 as FNYEAQ. The CDR3 is 15 residues long. CDR3 sequence: CASSLAGSLQETQYF. The CDR3 DNA is TGTGCCAGCAGCTTAGCTGGCTCTCTCCAAGAGACCCAGTACTTC. Together with reference TRBV7-6 and TRBJ2-5, the CDR3 gives the full variable domain: GAGVSQSPRYKVTKRGQDVALRCDPISGHVSLYWYRQALGQGPEFLTYFNYEAQQDKSGLPNDRFSAERPEGSISTLTIQRTEQRDSAMYRCASSLAGSLQETQYFGPGTRLLVL.

This clonotype was recorded many times. The CDR3 nucleotides read TGTGCCAGCAGCTTCGGGACTACTGAAGCTTTCTTT. Its protein is CASSFGTTEAFF. The chain joins TRBV6-5 to TRBJ1-1, with D possibly being TRBD1 (5 bases). Germline V gene data show CDR1 as MNHEY and CDR2 as SVGAGI. Trimming removed 6 bases from V and 5 bases from J, with 10 bases in between. CDR3 length: 12 amino acids.

This clonotype was detected a few times. The chain links TRBV20-1 to TRBJ2-2; 10 nucleotides agree with TRBD2. Germline V gene sequence: CDR1 DFQATT, CDR2 SNEGSKA (reference sequence). The CDR3 consists of 16 residues. J lost 5 bases, V lost 2 bases, and 8 bases had no gene match. Here the CDR3 DNA reads TGCAGTGCTAGATTGCCGGGACTAGCGACGACCGGGGAGCTGTTTTTT. Amino acid sequence: CSARLPGLATTGELFF.

This clonotype was counted between two and nine times. CDR3 residues: CSASWTSGGNEQFF. CDR3 in DNA: TGCAGTGCTAGTTGGACTAGCGGGGGCAATGAGCAGTTCTTC. This chain connects TRBV20-1 to TRBJ2-1, with 13 bases that match TRBD2. From germline, CDR1 is DFQATT and CDR2 SNEGSKA (reference sequence). The CDR3 has 14 residues. After removal of 3 bases from V and 6 bases from J, the junction contained 2 bases not matched to a gene.